These 9 T cell receptor beta chains came from one sample sequenced in a study of T cell repertoires in cytomegalovirus infection. TCRdb redid the calling of the reads with MiXCR, one entry per CDR3 protein. The table records approximately 1,000,000 distinct CDR3 sequences, under 40% of them present only once. Antigen specificity for these receptors is unknown. The sequences come from cultured CD8+ T cells from PBMCs, collected from culture after CMV antigen stimulation. Receptors were obtained from a human donor in good health (CMV status not recorded). Some clones in this sample may be carry-over from other donors' samples.

This clonotype was found many times. The chain couples TRBV12-3 or TRBV12-4 to TRBJ2-1, with unresolved D. The CDR3 extends over 15 amino acids. V was shortened by 6 bases and J by 8 bases, with 20 bases between the two germline ends. The CDR3 DNA is TGTGCCAGCAGAGTTCTGGGTAGGTCCAATGATGAGCAGTTCTTC. It codes for CASRVLGRSNDEQFF.

The gene calls are TRBV19 and TRBJ2-1; D not certain. Germline CDR1 reads LNHDA; CDR2 reads SQIVND (reference sequence). V lost 5 bases, J lost 5 bases, and 19 bases lay in between. The CDR3 extends over 16 amino acids. CDR3 DNA sequence: TGTGCCAGTAGTCCTCCCGGGTCGGAATGGGACAATGAGCAGTTCTTC. The encoded protein is CASSPPGSEWDNEQFF. Drawing the rest from reference TRBV19 and TRBJ2-1, the complete variable domain is DGGITQSPKYLFRKEGQNVTLSCEQNLNHDAMYWYRQDPGQGLRLIYYSQIVNDFQKGDIAEGYSVSREKKESFPLTVTSAQKNPTAFYLCASSPPGSEWDNEQFFGPGTRLTVL.

This clonotype was found a few times. This may arise from a read error, as a much more abundant clone is one base away. The chain joins TRBV7-8 to TRBJ1-1, with D perhaps matching TRBD1 (5 bases). V was clipped by 10 bases and J by 1 base, with 13 bases between them. This CDR3 contains 13 residues. The germline CDR1 and CDR2 sequences are SGHVS and FQNEAQ. CDR3 nucleotide sequence: TGTGCCATCAGGGACGACAAGAACACTGAAGCTTTCTTT. Amino acid sequence: CAIRDDKNTEAFF.

The chain joins TRBV10-3 to TRBJ2-7, with TRBD2 matching over 7 bases. Germline-derived CDR1 and CDR2 are ENHRY and SYGVKD. J was trimmed by 4 bases and V by 10 bases; bases with no gene match: 7. This CDR3 is 12 amino acids long. CDR3 sequence (DNA): TGTGCCACCCGGGGAGGGGAGTACGAGCAGTACTTC. Translating gives CATRGGEYEQYF.

The V gene is TRBV9, the J gene TRBJ2-1; TRBD1 is a possible D gene (5 bases). Trimming took 1 base from V and 8 from J, leaving 13 bases between them. This CDR3 contains 14 residues. The germline gives CDR1 SGDLS, CDR2 YYNGEE. The CDR3 DNA follows: TGTGCCAGCAGCGTAAGAAAGGACAATCATGAGCAGTTCTTC. It encodes CASSVRKDNHEQFF.

The J gene is TRBJ2-5, the V gene TRBV6-1; weak D call: TRBD1 (6 bases). CDR1 is MNHNS, CDR2 SASEGT, per germline. The CDR3 is 15 amino acids. Trimming pared 6 bases from V and 4 bases from J, leaving 18 bases between. The CDR3 region is CASSLKTGRGETQYF. The CDR3 DNA is TGTGCCAGCAGCCTCAAGACAGGTCGCGGAGAGACCCAGTACTTC.

Ten or more counts support this clonotype. This chain connects TRBV7-2 to TRBJ2-2; D unclear. The length of the CDR3 is 15 residues. Germline V gene lookup returns CDR1 SGHTA and CDR2 FQGNSA. With 0 bases removed from V and 4 bases from J, the gap between germline ends came to 9 bases. This chain's CDR3 is CASSLALWGTGELFF. The CDR3 DNA reads as TGTGCCAGCAGCTTAGCATTGTGGGGCACCGGGGAGCTGTTTTTT. Using reference TRBV7-2 and TRBJ2-2 for the parts outside the CDR3, the full variable domain is GAGVSQSPSNKVTEKGKDVELRCDPISGHTALYWYRQSLGQGLEFLIYFQGNSAPDKSGLPSDRFSAERTGGSVSTLTIQRTQQEDSAVYLCASSLALWGTGELFFGEGSRLTVL.

The chain recombines TRBV6-6 with TRBJ2-5; tentatively, D is TRBD1 or TRBD2 (5 bases each). Germline V gene lookup returns CDR1 MNHNY and CDR2 SVGAGI (reference sequence). The CDR3 is made up of 12 amino acids. V was clipped by 8 bases and J by 3 bases, with 10 bases between them. The CDR3 DNA follows: TGTGCCAGCGTGGGGGTGGAAGAGACCCAGTACTTC. Translating it yields CASVGVEETQYF.

V gene TRBV27 combines with J gene TRBJ2-5; D perhaps matches TRBD1 (5 bases). The CDR3 length is 14 residues. The V gene lost 3 bases and the J gene lost 1 base, with 9 bases spanning the gap. Looked up from germline, CDR1 is MNHEY and CDR2 is SMNVEV (reference sequence). The CDR3 spells CASSLVGAQETQYF. CDR3 sequence (DNA): TGTGCCAGCAGTTTGGTAGGGGCCCAAGAGACCCAGTACTTC.